This T cell receptor beta chain was sequenced for a study of blood T cell repertoires in COVID-19. Per the original methods: Quantification of nucleated cells was approximated via reference gene primer amplification. Assay used: immunoSEQ multiplex PCR; TCRdb lists only in-frame clones, some missing. The V and J calls and clone size were taken over from that table, and D and trimming were inferred from the DNA. The sample has about 190,000 clones; roughly 85% are singletons. CDR1 MNHEY and CDR2 SVGEGT come from the germline V gene. The CDR3 covers 18 residues. J was trimmed by 5 bases and V by 5 bases; bases with no gene match: 21.

Sequenced material: peripheral blood. The clonotype comes from a woman aged 70-85 years with acute or convalescent COVID-19. The chain is built from TRBV6-2 or TRBV6-3 and TRBJ2-7; 7 nucleotides align to TRBD2. The CDR3 region has the DNA TGTGCCAGCAGTATGGGATCTAGCGGACTGTCGTCGGTCCACGAGCAGTACTTC. This translates into CASSMGSSGLSSVHEQYF.